Shown below are 20 T cell receptor beta chains from a single sample sequenced in a study of cytomegalovirus exposure and HLA in healthy donors. Sequencing was performed with immunoSEQ multiplex PCR; in TCRdb, only in-frame clones are kept and a portion is missing. Among about 60,000 clones listed, approximately 95% were seen once. Sequencing was done on a sample of PBMCs. These receptors were obtained from a young woman in good health and CMV-seropositive.

The rearrangement links TRBV7-6 to TRBJ2-7, with D possibly matching TRBD1 (7 bases). V lost 6 bases to trimming and J lost 5 bases, with 14 bases between them. This CDR3 is 13 amino acids long. Germline CDR1 SGHVS, CDR2 FNYEAQ. This CDR3 reads CASRATGEDEQYF. The CDR3 DNA sequence: TGTGCCAGCAGGGCTACAGGGGAGGACGAGCAGTACTTC.

This chain connects TRBV6-1 to TRBJ2-3; the D gene is possibly TRBD1 (5 bases). CDR1 is MNHNS, CDR2 SASEGT, per germline. Trimming took off 0 bases at V and 3 bases at J, with 7 bases between the two ends. The CDR3 covers 14 residues. CDR3 sequence reads: CASSEARETDTQYF. The CDR3, as DNA: TGTGCCAGCAGTGAAGCCAGGGAAACAGATACGCAGTATTTT.

The rearrangement uses TRBV2 and TRBJ2-1; D is perhaps TRBD1 (5 bases). Germline-derived CDR1 and CDR2 are SNHLY and FYNNEI. The CDR3 consists of 17 residues. The germline V and J ends were trimmed by 4 bases and 4 bases, with 20 bases remaining between them. The CDR3 DNA follows: TGTGCCAGCAGTGTAGGGGTTTCTACAGGAGAATACAATGAGCAGTTCTTC. It translates to CASSVGVSTGEYNEQFF.

The chain combines TRBV9 with TRBJ1-1; D might be TRBD1 (5 bases). The germline V and J ends were trimmed by 2 bases and 4 bases, with 12 bases remaining between them. The length of the CDR3 is 14 residues. Germline values: CDR1 SGDLS, CDR2 YYNGEE. The CDR3 sequence is CASSVGQGGTEAFF. The CDR3 DNA reads as TGTGCCAGCAGCGTTGGCCAGGGTGGCACTGAAGCTTTCTTT.

CDR3 amino acids: CASSPTGQDQPQHF. Written as DNA, the CDR3 is TGTGCCAGCAGCCCGACGGGACAGGATCAGCCCCAGCATTTT. The chain links TRBV2 to TRBJ1-5; 8 positions agree with TRBD1. Germline trimming cut 6 bases from V and 5 bases from J; bases unmatched to any gene: 6. CDR1 is SNHLY and CDR2 is FYNNEI in the germline V gene. The CDR3 covers 14 residues.

DNA of the CDR3: TGTGCCACCAGCAGTCGTTCTCTAGCGGGAGCCGGGGAGCTGTTTTTT. This encodes CATSSRSLAGAGELFF. The V call is TRBV15, the J call TRBJ2-2; TRBD2 agrees at 10 bases. CDR3 size: 16 residues. Looked up from germline, CDR1 is LNHNV and CDR2 is YYDKDF (reference sequence). Trimming took 3 bases from V and 6 from J; bases not matched to a gene: 7.

This chain connects TRBV29-1 to TRBJ2-3; D perhaps matches TRBD1 (6 bases). Looked up from germline, CDR1 is SQVTM and CDR2 is ANQGSEA. The CDR3 totals 15 residues. V lost 5 bases, J lost 6 bases, and 21 bases lay in between. The CDR3 DNA reads as TGCAGCGTTCTCCCCCGGGGACATGGGGACGATACGCAGTATTTT. The encoded protein is CSVLPRGHGDDTQYF.

This clone was seen once. The CDR3 is CASSLDLRREGLGSYNEQFF. CDR3 coding DNA: TGTGCCAGCAGCTTAGATTTGCGGCGGGAGGGCCTCGGCTCCTACAATGAGCAGTTCTTC. The chain links TRBV7-8 to TRBJ2-1; 9 nucleotides align to TRBD2. This CDR3 is 20 amino acids long. J was trimmed by 0 bases and V by 1 base; bases with no gene match: 13. Germline values: CDR1 SGHVS, CDR2 FQNEAQ.

The chain links TRBV7-3 to TRBJ1-1; 9 bases align to TRBD1. V lost 5 bases, J lost 6 bases, and 10 bases stayed unmatched. The germline V gene has CDR1 SGHTA and CDR2 FQGTGA. The CDR3 contains 15 residues. CDR3 residues: CASSPGQGFLSEAFF. The CDR3 DNA reads TGTGCCAGCAGCCCGGGACAGGGATTTCTATCTGAAGCTTTCTTT.

In regard to this clone: Other DNA sequences in the sample encode the same CDR3. V usage is TRBV29-1 and J usage is TRBJ2-7, with D perhaps TRBD2 (5 bases). Germline assignment: CDR1 SQVTM and CDR2 ANQGSEA. Trimming took 2 bases from V and 3 from J, leaving 8 bases between them. This CDR3 has 12 residues. The CDR3, as DNA: TGCAGCGTTGAAACTAGGGACTACGAGCAGTACTTC. This translates into CSVETRDYEQYF.

This sequence joins TRBV28 and TRBJ2-1; 10 positions match TRBD2. The CDR3 has 15 amino acids. The germline gives CDR1 MDHEN, CDR2 SYDVKM. J gave up 1 base and V 5 bases, and 2 bases lay outside the gene matches. DNA of the CDR3: TGTGCCAGCAGTCGGACTAGCGGTTCCTACAATGAGCAGTTCTTC. Protein sequence: CASSRTSGSYNEQFF.

The chain recombines TRBV7-9 with TRBJ1-6; TRBD1 matches at 7 bases. CDR1 and CDR2 from the germline V gene are SEHNR and FQNEAQ (reference sequence). V lost 2 bases, J lost 5 bases, and 6 bases stayed unmatched. This CDR3 region has 16 residues. For the CDR3, the DNA is TGTGCCAGCAGCTTATCGGTTGGACAGGATAATTCACCCCTCCACTTT. This sequence encodes CASSLSVGQDNSPLHF.

This chain connects TRBV27 to TRBJ2-7; D is perhaps TRBD1 (5 bases). CDR1 and CDR2 from the germline V gene are MNHEY and SMNVEV (reference sequence). V dropped 3 bases and J dropped 5 bases, with 14 bases sitting between them. The CDR3 loop spans 14 amino acids. The CDR3 loop reads CASSFAAGLNEQYF. DNA for the CDR3: TGTGCCAGCAGTTTCGCTGCAGGGCTCAACGAGCAGTACTTC.

The CDR3, as DNA: TGTGCCAGCAGCTTAGTAGGGACTAGCGGGAGCAATGAGCAGTTCTTC. Its translation: CASSLVGTSGSNEQFF. This rearrangement joins TRBV7-2 to TRBJ2-1, with 14 positions matching TRBD2. J was trimmed by 6 bases and V by 1 base; bases with no gene match: 2. Per germline, CDR1 SGHTA and CDR2 FQGNSA. This CDR3 is 16 amino acids long.

The chain is built from TRBV11-2 and TRBJ2-1; D might be TRBD1 (6 bases). Trimming shortened V by 5 bases and J by 7 bases, and 18 bases separated the two germline ends. CDR3 length: 15 residues. From germline, CDR1 is SGHAT and CDR2 FQNNGV. DNA of the CDR3: TGTGCCAGCAGCCGTACCGAGGACAGAGGAAATGAGCAGTTCTTC. It codes for CASSRTEDRGNEQFF.

The J gene is TRBJ1-1, the V gene TRBV28; D is unclear. V lost 7 bases and J 2 bases, leaving 11 bases between the germline ends. CDR1 and CDR2 from the germline V gene are MDHEN and SYDVKM. CDR3 length equals 13 residues. CDR3 protein: CASIWGANTEAFF. As DNA, the CDR3 is TGTGCCAGCATATGGGGAGCCAACACTGAAGCTTTCTTT. Full variable domain (rest looked up from reference TRBV28 and TRBJ1-1): DVKVTQSSRYLVKRTGEKVFLECVQDMDHENMFWYRQDPGLGLRLIYFSYDVKMKEKGDIPEGYSVSREKKERFSLILESASTNQTSMYLCASIWGANTEAFFGQGTRLTVV.

The V gene is TRBV2, the J gene TRBJ2-3; TRBD2 matches 7 bases. The CDR3 spans 15 residues. With 2 bases clipped from V and 6 bases from J, the junction kept 8 bases outside the gene matches. CDR1 is SNHLY and CDR2 is FYNNEI in the germline V gene. In nucleotides, the CDR3 is TGTGCCAGCAGTGAATTGGGGAGCGGGGCCGATACGCAGTATTTT. Translation: CASSELGSGADTQYF.

This clone was counted only a few times. The V and J genes are TRBV6-6 and TRBJ1-6; D is unclear. Germline values: CDR1 MNHNY, CDR2 SVGAGI (reference sequence). This CDR3 contains 15 residues. V was cut by 8 bases and J by 9 bases, with 20 bases left in between. CDR3 sequence: CASQPADLLSSPLHF. The DNA of the CDR3 is TGTGCCAGCCAACCAGCAGACTTACTGAGTTCACCCCTCCACTTT.

This clone was seen a handful of times. This chain joins TRBV2 and TRBJ1-2, with D tentatively TRBD1 (6 bases). The CDR3 is 14 amino acids. CDR1 is SNHLY, CDR2 FYNNEI, per germline. The V end was cut by 6 bases, the J end by 6 bases, with 17 bases between. CDR3 coding DNA: TGTGCCAGCAGAGAACAGGGCGCACCTCATGGCTACACCTTC. It translates to CASREQGAPHGYTF.

The chain carries TRBV7-9 and TRBJ2-7, with D tentatively TRBD2 (5 bases). The CDR3 contains 15 residues. Between the trimmed V and J ends, which lost 8 bases and 0 bases, there was a span of 17 bases. Germline assignment: CDR1 SEHNR and CDR2 FQNEAQ (reference sequence). The CDR3 sequence is CASSRGAGFSYEQYF. The CDR3 nucleotides are TGTGCCAGCTCCCGGGGAGCAGGATTCTCCTACGAGCAGTACTTC.